What follows is one T cell receptor beta chain and its context. Its matching antigen is unknown. The data belong to a study of cytomegalovirus exposure and HLA in healthy donors. Whole-study results and caveats: The authors enumerated some 160 TCR beta chains as linked to cytomegalovirus. The classifier reportedly diagnosed cytomegalovirus status with high specificity and sensitivity. It was confirmed in vitro that a few of the CMV-associated chains were specific for CMV antigens.

Method: immunoSEQ multiplex PCR; TCRdb's copy keeps in-frame clones and lacks some. The repertoire includes around 200,000 clones, 80% to 90% of them detected once, and around 3% sits in the top ten. J lost 4 bases, V lost 0 bases, and 0 bases had no gene match. This CDR3 has 14 residues. Germline CDR1 SGHRS, CDR2 YFSETQ. This clonotype was obtained from a woman under 30 in good health and CMV-seronegative. The rearrangement uses TRBV5-1 and TRBJ2-1; 8 bases fit TRBD1. Sequencing input: PBMCs. The DNA of the CDR3 is TGCGCCAGCAGCTTGGGACAGGGGTACAATGAGCAGTTCTTC. This encodes CASSLGQGYNEQFF. Full variable domain (missing parts from reference TRBV5-1 and TRBJ2-1): KAGVTQTPRYLIKTRGQQVTLSCSPISGHRSVSWYQQTPGQGLQFLFEYFSETQRNKGNFPGRFSGRQFSNSRSEMNVSTLELGDSALYLCASSLGQGYNEQFFGPGTRLTVL.